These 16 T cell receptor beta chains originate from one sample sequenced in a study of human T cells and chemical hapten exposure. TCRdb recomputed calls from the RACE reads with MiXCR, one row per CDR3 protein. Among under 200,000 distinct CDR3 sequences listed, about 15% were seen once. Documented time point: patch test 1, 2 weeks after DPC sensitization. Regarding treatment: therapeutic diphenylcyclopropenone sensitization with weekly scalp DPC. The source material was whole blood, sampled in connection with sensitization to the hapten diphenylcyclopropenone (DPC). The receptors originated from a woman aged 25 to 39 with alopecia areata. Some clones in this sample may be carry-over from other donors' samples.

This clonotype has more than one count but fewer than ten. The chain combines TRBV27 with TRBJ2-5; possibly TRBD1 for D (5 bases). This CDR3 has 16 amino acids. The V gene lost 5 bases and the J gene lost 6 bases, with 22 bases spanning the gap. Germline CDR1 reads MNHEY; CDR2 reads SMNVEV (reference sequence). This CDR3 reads CASSPSLPTVGKTQYF. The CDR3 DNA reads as TGTGCCAGCAGTCCATCGCTACCGACAGTCGGAAAGACCCAGTACTTC.

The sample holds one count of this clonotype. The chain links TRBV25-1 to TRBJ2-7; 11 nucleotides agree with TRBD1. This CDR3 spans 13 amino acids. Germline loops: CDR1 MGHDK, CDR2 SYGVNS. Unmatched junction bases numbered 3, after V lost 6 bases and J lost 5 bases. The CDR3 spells CASRKGQGDEQYF. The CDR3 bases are TGTGCCAGCAGAAAGGGACAGGGGGACGAGCAGTACTTC.

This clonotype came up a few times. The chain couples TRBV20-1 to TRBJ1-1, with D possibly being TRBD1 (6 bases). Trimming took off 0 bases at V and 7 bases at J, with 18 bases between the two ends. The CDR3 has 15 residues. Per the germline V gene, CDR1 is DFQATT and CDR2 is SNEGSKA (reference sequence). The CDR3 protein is CSARDYAGGLGEAFF. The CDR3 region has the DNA TGCAGTGCTAGAGATTACGCCGGGGGGCTAGGTGAAGCTTTCTTT.

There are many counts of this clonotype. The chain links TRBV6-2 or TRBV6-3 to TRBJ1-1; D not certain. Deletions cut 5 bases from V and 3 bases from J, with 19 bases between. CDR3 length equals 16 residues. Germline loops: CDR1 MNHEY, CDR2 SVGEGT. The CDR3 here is CASSTRGPLDYTEAFF. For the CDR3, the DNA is TGTGCCAGCAGTACCCGGGGTCCCCTTGACTACACTGAAGCTTTCTTT.

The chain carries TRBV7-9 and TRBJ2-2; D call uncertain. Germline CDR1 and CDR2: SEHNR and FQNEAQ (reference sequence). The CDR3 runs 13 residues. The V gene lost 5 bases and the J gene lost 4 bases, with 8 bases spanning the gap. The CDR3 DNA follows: TGTGCCAGCAGCCCCAAACCCACCGGGGAGCTGTTTTTT. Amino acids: CASSPKPTGELFF. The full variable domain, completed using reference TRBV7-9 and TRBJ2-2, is DTGVSQNPRHKITKRGQNVTFRCDPISEHNRLYWYRQTLGQGPEFLTYFQNEAQLEKSRLLSDRFSAERPKGSFSTLEIQRTEQGDSAMYLCASSPKPTGELFFGEGSRLTVL.

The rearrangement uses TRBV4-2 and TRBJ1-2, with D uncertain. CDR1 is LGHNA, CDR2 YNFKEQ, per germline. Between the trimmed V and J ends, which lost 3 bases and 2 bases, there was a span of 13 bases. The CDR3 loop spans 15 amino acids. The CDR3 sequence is CASSHERIQNYGYTF. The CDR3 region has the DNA TGTGCCAGCAGCCACGAGAGGATCCAGAACTATGGCTACACCTTC.

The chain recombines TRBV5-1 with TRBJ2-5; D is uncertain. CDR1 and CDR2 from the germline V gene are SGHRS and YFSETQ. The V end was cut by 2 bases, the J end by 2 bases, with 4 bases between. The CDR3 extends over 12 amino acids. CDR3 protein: CASSFQQETQYF. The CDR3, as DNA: TGCGCCAGCAGCTTTCAACAAGAGACCCAGTACTTC.

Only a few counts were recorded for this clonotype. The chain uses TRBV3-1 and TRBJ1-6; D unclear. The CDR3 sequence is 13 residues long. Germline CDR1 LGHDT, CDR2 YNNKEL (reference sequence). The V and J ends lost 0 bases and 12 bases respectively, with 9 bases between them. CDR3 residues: CASSQDLGIPLHF. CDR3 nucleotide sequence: TGTGCCAGCAGCCAAGATCTGGGGATACCCCTCCACTTT.

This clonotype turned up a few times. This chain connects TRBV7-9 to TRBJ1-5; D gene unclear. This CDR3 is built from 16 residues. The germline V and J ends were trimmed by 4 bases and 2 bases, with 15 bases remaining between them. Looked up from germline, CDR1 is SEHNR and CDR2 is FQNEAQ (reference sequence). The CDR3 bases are TGTGCCAGCAGCTCCGATCGGCTGGATGGCAATCAGCCCCAGCATTTT. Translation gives CASSSDRLDGNQPQHF.

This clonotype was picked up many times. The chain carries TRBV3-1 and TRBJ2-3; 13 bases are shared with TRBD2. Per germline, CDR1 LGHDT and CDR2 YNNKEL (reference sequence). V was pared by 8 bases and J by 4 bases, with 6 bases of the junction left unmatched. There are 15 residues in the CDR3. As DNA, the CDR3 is TGTGCCAGCCAGAGACTAGCGGGAGGTTCAGATACGCAGTATTTT. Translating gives CASQRLAGGSDTQYF.

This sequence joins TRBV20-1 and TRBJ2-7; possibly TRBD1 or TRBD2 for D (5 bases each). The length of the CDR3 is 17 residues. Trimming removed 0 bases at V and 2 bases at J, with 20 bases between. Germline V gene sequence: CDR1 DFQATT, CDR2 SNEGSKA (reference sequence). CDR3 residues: CSARELGGPRSPYEQYF. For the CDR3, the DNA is TGCAGTGCTAGAGAACTTGGGGGACCCAGGAGTCCCTACGAGCAGTACTTC.

CDR3 region: CASSGLAGGPTDTQYF. DNA for the CDR3: TGTGCCAGCAGTGGTCTAGCGGGGGGGCCTACAGATACGCAGTATTTT. The chain employs TRBV6-4 and TRBJ2-3, with TRBD2 matching over 12 bases. The CDR3 length is 16 residues. The V gene's germline CDR1 is MRHNA and CDR2 SNTAGT. Germline trimming cut 4 bases from V and 3 bases from J; bases unmatched to any gene: 5.

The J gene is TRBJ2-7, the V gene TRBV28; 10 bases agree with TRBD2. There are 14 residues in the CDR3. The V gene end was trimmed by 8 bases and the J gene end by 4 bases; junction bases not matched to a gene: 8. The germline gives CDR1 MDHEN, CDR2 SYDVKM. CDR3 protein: CASVSGGAPYEQYF. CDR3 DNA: TGTGCCAGCGTAAGCGGGGGGGCCCCATACGAGCAGTACTTC. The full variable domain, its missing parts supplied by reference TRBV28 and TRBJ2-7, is DVKVTQSSRYLVKRTGEKVFLECVQDMDHENMFWYRQDPGLGLRLIYFSYDVKMKEKGDIPEGYSVSREKKERFSLILESASTNQTSMYLCASVSGGAPYEQYFGPGTRLTVT.

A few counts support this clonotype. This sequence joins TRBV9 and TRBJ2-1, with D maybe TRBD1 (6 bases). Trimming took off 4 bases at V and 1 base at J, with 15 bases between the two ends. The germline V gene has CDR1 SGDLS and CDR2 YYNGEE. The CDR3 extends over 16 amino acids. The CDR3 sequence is CASSSQQGWSYNEQFF. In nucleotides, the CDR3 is TGTGCCAGCAGCTCCCAACAGGGATGGTCCTACAATGAGCAGTTCTTC. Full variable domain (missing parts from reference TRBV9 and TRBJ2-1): DSGVTQTPKHLITATGQRVTLRCSPRSGDLSVYWYQQSLDQGLQFLIQYYNGEERAKGNILERFSAQQFPDLHSELNLSSLELGDSALYFCASSSQQGWSYNEQFFGPGTRLTVL.

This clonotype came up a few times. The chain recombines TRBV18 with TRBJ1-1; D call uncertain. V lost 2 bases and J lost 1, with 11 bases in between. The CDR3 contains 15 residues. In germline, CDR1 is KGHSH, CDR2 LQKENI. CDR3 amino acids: CASSPDPAGNTEAFF. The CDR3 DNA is TGTGCCAGCTCACCAGATCCTGCCGGGAACACTGAAGCTTTCTTT.

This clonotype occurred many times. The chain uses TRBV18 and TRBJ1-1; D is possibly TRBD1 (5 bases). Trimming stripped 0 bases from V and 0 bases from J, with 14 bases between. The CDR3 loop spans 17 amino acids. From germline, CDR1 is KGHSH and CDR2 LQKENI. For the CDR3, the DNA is TGTGCCAGCTCACCACCGATAAGGGGAGGGATGAACACTGAAGCTTTCTTT. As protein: CASSPPIRGGMNTEAFF.